These T cell receptor beta chains were read from a single sample in a study of long-term antiretroviral therapy in people with HIV. The repertoire was sequenced with immunoSEQ multiplex PCR; TCRdb's copy has only in-frame clones and lacks some. The top ten hold less than 2.5% of the sample, which has about 24,000 clones, roughly 82% seen once. The sequencing here drew on unsorted PBMCs, taken 3 years after starting antiretroviral therapy. These receptors were taken from a man aged 50 or older with HIV. Both conserved end residues are part of each CDR3. The D gene is left open where the match is weak. Size values are once, few and many counts, or a class for expanded clones, and some rows have none.

clone_size d_call j_call v_call cdr3_aa cdr3_nt
- - TRBJ1-5 TRBV5-5 CASSSRAGLMGGNQPQHF TGTGCCAGCAGCTCCAGGGCAGGGCTAATGGGGGGCAATCAGCCCCAGCATTTT
- - TRBJ1-1 TRBV19 CASRNRAEAFF TGTGCCAGTAGAAACAGGGCAGAAGCTTTCTTT
- TRBD1 TRBJ2-4 TRBV28 CASSPQGERYIQYF TGTGCCAGCAGTCCCCAGGGGGAAAGGTACATTCAGTACTTC
- TRBD2 TRBJ2-3 TRBV4-3 CASSQGLAGGLSGTDTQYF TGCGCCAGCAGCCAAGGACTAGCGGGGGGATTAAGTGGCACAGATACGCAGTATTTT
- TRBD2 TRBJ2-7 TRBV7-9 CAIRGLAGVSYEQYF TGTGCCATCCGAGGACTAGCGGGAGTGTCCTACGAGCAGTACTTC
once - TRBJ2-7 TRBV11-2 CASSLERHRYEQYF TGTGCCAGCAGCTTAGAGAGACACCGCTACGAGCAGTACTTC
- - TRBJ2-2 TRBV10-3 CAISESQGGTTGELFF TGTGCCATCAGTGAGTCCCAGGGGGGGACAACCGGGGAGCTGTTTTTT
- - TRBJ2-5 TRBV7-9 CASSSAPSGETQYF TGTGCCAGCAGCTCGGCCCCGAGCGGCGAGACCCAGTACTTC
- - TRBJ2-6 TRBV6-5 CASSYGGSGANVLTF TGTGCCAGCAGTTACGGGGGCTCTGGGGCCAACGTCCTGACTTTC
few TRBD1 TRBJ2-3 TRBV4-3 CASSQSSGGTGDTQYF TGCGCCAGCAGCCAGTCCAGCGGCGGGACAGGAGATACGCAGTATTTT
few TRBD2 TRBJ2-7 TRBV7-9 CASSPRQVAGFGTEQYF TGTGCCAGCAGCCCCCGGCAGGTAGCGGGATTCGGGACCGAGCAGTACTTC
once TRBD1 TRBJ1-1 TRBV9 CASSPRGQGAEAFF TGTGCCAGCAGCCCACGAGGACAGGGCGCTGAAGCTTTCTTT
- - TRBJ2-7 TRBV15 CATSRVGTGAYEQYF TGTGCCACCAGCAGAGTAGGGACGGGAGCCTACGAGCAGTACTTC
few - TRBJ1-2 TRBV7-2 CASSPAGRSGYTF TGTGCCAGCAGCCCCGCGGGGAGAAGTGGCTACACCTTC
- TRBD2 TRBJ2-5 TRBV9 CASSVARTSGQETQYF TGTGCCAGCAGCGTAGCGAGGACTAGCGGGCAAGAGACCCAGTACTTC
- - TRBJ1-5 TRBV4-1 CASSQIPSYSSNQPQHF TGCGCCAGCAGCCAAATACCCTCGTACAGCAGCAATCAGCCCCAGCATTTT
once TRBD1 TRBJ2-5 TRBV30 CAWSVQTGGQETQYF TGTGCCTGGAGTGTACAAACAGGGGGCCAAGAGACCCAGTACTTC